These 27 T cell receptor beta chains came from one sample sequenced in a study of OX40 agonist ivuxolimab in advanced cancers. The table came from immunoSEQ multiplex PCR; TCRdb's copy has only in-frame clones and leaves some out. In the table there are around 69,000 clones, 80% to 90% of which are singletons. Sequenced material: CD4+ or CD8+ T cells sorted from blood, taken in a trial of the OX40 agonist ivuxolimab. Receptors originate from an adult with an advanced solid tumor such as melanoma, head and neck, liver or kidney cancer.

This clone has just one count. This chain connects TRBV6-6 to TRBJ1-2, with 11 bases aligning to TRBD1. V trimming: 6 bases; J trimming: 6 bases; junction bases outside the gene matches: 9. The germline CDR1 and CDR2 sequences are MNHNY and SVGAGI (reference sequence). The CDR3 spans 15 residues. For the CDR3, the DNA is TGTGCCAGCAGCCTCGTGTGGGACAGGGGGGATGGCTACACCTTC. It encodes CASSLVWDRGDGYTF.

The rearrangement links TRBV18 to TRBJ2-5; possible D gene TRBD1, 5 bases. Trimming left V 0 bases short and J 4 bases short, with 15 bases between. Germline V gives CDR1 KGHSH, CDR2 LQKENI. The CDR3 extends over 16 amino acids. CDR3 region: CASSPPFYRGGETQYF. The CDR3 nucleotides are TGTGCCAGCTCACCACCCTTTTATAGGGGTGGAGAGACCCAGTACTTC.

J is TRBJ1-1 and V is TRBV7-2; 8 bases agree with TRBD1. This CDR3 has 16 amino acids. Germline CDR1 reads SGHTA; CDR2 reads FQGNSA. V was pared by 5 bases and J by 0 bases, with 8 bases of the junction left unmatched. CDR3: CASSPRTGNLNTEAFF. The CDR3 DNA is TGTGCCAGCAGCCCCCGGACAGGGAACCTGAACACTGAAGCTTTCTTT.

This chain connects TRBV11-2 to TRBJ2-5; D possibly corresponds to TRBD2 (6 bases). CDR3 length: 15 amino acids. Trimming took 9 bases from V and 5 from J, leaving 22 bases between them. CDR1 and CDR2 from the germline V gene are SGHAT and FQNNGV. The CDR3 nucleotides read TGTGCCAGTTTAAGCCGGGAGAGCCCAGTTGAGACCCAGTACTTC. Translation: CASLSRESPVETQYF.

V and J are TRBV27 and TRBJ2-1; 9 bases map to TRBD1. V lost 2 bases and J lost 6; bases outside the gene matches: 8. Per the germline V gene, CDR1 is MNHEY and CDR2 is SMNVEV (reference sequence). This CDR3 is built from 16 residues. The CDR3 DNA reads as TGTGCCAGCAGTTTAATGACGGGACAGGGAACCAATGAGCAGTTCTTC. Residues: CASSLMTGQGTNEQFF.

This clone appeared once. The chain has TRBV6-1 and TRBJ2-5; a possible D gene is TRBD1 (5 bases). Trimming took off 9 bases at V and 5 bases at J, with 16 bases between the two ends. CDR1 is MNHNS, CDR2 SASEGT, per germline. CDR3 length: 13 amino acids. The CDR3 sequence is CASLPGHGETQYF. DNA of the CDR3: TGTGCCAGTCTACCTGGACATGGTGAGACCCAGTACTTC.

The chain is built from TRBV11-3 and TRBJ2-5; D gene uncertain. Trimming shortened V by 3 bases and J by 2 bases, and 7 bases separated the two germline ends. The CDR3 runs to 13 residues. Germline lookup yields CDR1 SGHNT and CDR2 YENEEA. Here the CDR3 DNA reads TGTGCCAGCAGCTTCACAGTTCAAGAGACCCAGTACTTC. Its protein product is CASSFTVQETQYF.

This rearrangement joins TRBV29-1 to TRBJ1-1, with unresolved D. Looked up from germline, CDR1 is SQVTM and CDR2 is ANQGSEA. Between the trimmed V and J ends, which lost 4 bases and 2 bases, there was a span of 8 bases. CDR3 length: 12 residues. CDR3 sequence: CSVVFGNTEAFF. Written as DNA, the CDR3 is TGCAGCGTTGTGTTTGGAAACACTGAAGCTTTCTTT.

The genes are TRBV28 and TRBJ2-1; D perhaps matches TRBD2 (5 bases). The CDR3 is 15 residues long. Germline CDR1 is MDHEN and CDR2 is SYDVKM. Trimming pared 7 bases from V and 4 bases from J, leaving 17 bases between. As DNA, the CDR3 is TGTGCCAGCAAGGGAGAGCCCGAGGGATACAATGAGCAGTTCTTC. As protein: CASKGEPEGYNEQFF.

The chain uses TRBV9 and TRBJ2-3; 11 positions match TRBD2. The CDR3 length is 16 residues. With 0 bases clipped from V and 4 bases from J, the junction kept 4 bases outside the gene matches. Per germline, CDR1 SGDLS and CDR2 YYNGEE. CDR3 protein: CASSVEPSGRSDTQYF. The CDR3 DNA reads as TGTGCCAGCAGCGTAGAACCTAGCGGGAGGTCAGATACGCAGTATTTT.

The rearrangement links TRBV6-6 to TRBJ1-2; no definite D call. V was cut by 2 bases and J by 2 bases, with 12 bases left in between. This CDR3 has 15 amino acids. Germline V gene data show CDR1 as MNHNY and CDR2 as SVGAGI (reference sequence). The CDR3 DNA reads TGTGCCAGCAGTTACCCTAGTCAGGACAACTATGGCTACACCTTC. Translated, it gives CASSYPSQDNYGYTF.

The rearrangement joins TRBV2 to TRBJ2-1; the D is unclear. Per the germline V gene, CDR1 is SNHLY and CDR2 is FYNNEI. CDR3 length: 14 residues. Trimming stripped 3 bases from V and 8 bases from J, with 14 bases between. Written as DNA, the CDR3 is TGTGCCAGCAGTGAGGGATTGGTGGGCTATGAGCAGTTCTTC. Its protein product is CASSEGLVGYEQFF. The full variable domain, with the rest looked up from reference TRBV2 and TRBJ2-1, is EPEVTQTPSHQVTQMGQEVILRCVPISNHLYFYWYRQILGQKVEFLVSFYNNEISEKSEIFDDQFSVERPDGSNFTLKIRSTKLEDSAMYFCASSEGLVGYEQFFGPGTRLTVL.

This clone came up a few times. The chain joins TRBV6-5 to TRBJ2-1; D possibly corresponds to TRBD1 (6 bases). Germline loops: CDR1 MNHEY, CDR2 SVGAGI. The CDR3 has 13 amino acids. V was pared by 10 bases and J by 4 bases, with 14 bases between. The CDR3 sequence is CATRDKDYNEQFF. For the CDR3, the DNA is TGTGCCACCCGGGACAAAGATTACAATGAGCAGTTCTTC.

V and J are TRBV29-1 and TRBJ2-3, with unresolved D. The germline V gene encodes CDR1 SQVTM and CDR2 ANQGSEA. This CDR3 spans 16 amino acids. V lost 3 bases, J lost 0 bases, and 16 bases lay in between. The DNA for the CDR3 is TGCAGCGTTGAGTCCGCTGTGGAACACAGCACAGATACGCAGTATTTT. It encodes CSVESAVEHSTDTQYF.

The rearrangement uses TRBV27 and TRBJ2-7; TRBD2 agrees at 8 bases. The CDR3 loop spans 13 amino acids. Germline trimming cut 5 bases from V and 3 bases from J; bases unmatched to any gene: 3. The V gene's germline CDR1 is MNHEY and CDR2 SMNVEV (reference sequence). Here the CDR3 DNA reads TGTGCCAGCAGTAGCGGGAGCTTCTACGAGCAGTACTTC. It is translated as CASSSGSFYEQYF.

J is TRBJ2-1 and V is TRBV27; TRBD2 matches at 8 bases. Trimming took 4 bases from V and 7 from J; bases not matched to a gene: 6. Germline values: CDR1 MNHEY, CDR2 SMNVEV (reference sequence). This CDR3 is 14 amino acids long. CDR3 amino acids: CASSSSGGSNEQFF. DNA for the CDR3: TGTGCCAGCAGTTCCTCGGGAGGGTCGAATGAGCAGTTCTTC.

The rearrangement uses TRBV30 and TRBJ2-7; D possibly corresponds to TRBD2 (6 bases). Trimming cost V 5 bases and J 3 bases, with 14 bases left between them. This CDR3 has 13 amino acids. From germline, CDR1 is GTSNPN and CDR2 SVGIG (reference sequence). The CDR3 here is CAWATSTHYEQYF. CDR3 DNA: TGTGCCTGGGCTACTAGCACGCACTACGAGCAGTACTTC. Drawing the rest from reference TRBV30 and TRBJ2-7, the complete variable domain is SQTIHQWPATLVQPVGSPLSLECTVEGTSNPNLYWYRQAAGRGLQLLFYSVGIGQISSEVPQNLSASRPQDRQFILSSKKLLLSDSGFYLCAWATSTHYEQYFGPGTRLTVT.

V usage is TRBV5-4 and J usage is TRBJ2-1; 8 bases line up with TRBD1. V was clipped by 4 bases and J by 8 bases; unmatched bases: 8. The CDR3 is made up of 14 amino acids. Germline CDR1 is SGHNT and CDR2 is YYREEE (reference sequence). The CDR3 spells CASSTLTGEDEQFF. CDR3 nucleotides: TGTGCCAGCAGCACCCTGACAGGGGAGGATGAGCAGTTCTTC.

V and J are TRBV5-5 and TRBJ2-7, with D perhaps TRBD1 (5 bases). With 0 bases removed from V and 2 bases from J, the gap between germline ends came to 6 bases. Germline CDR1 is SGHKS and CDR2 is YYEKEE (reference sequence). This CDR3 is 13 amino acids long. This CDR3 reads CASSLEGAYEQYF. As DNA, the CDR3 is TGTGCCAGCAGCTTGGAAGGGGCCTACGAGCAGTACTTC.

This clone appeared a single time. The chain recombines TRBV15 with TRBJ1-5; D gene unclear. CDR1 and CDR2 from the germline V gene are LNHNV and YYDKDF (reference sequence). This CDR3 contains 15 residues. V gave up 0 bases and J gave up 4 bases, with 10 bases separating them. The CDR3 sequence is CATSRDLAANQPQHF. The DNA for the CDR3 is TGTGCCACCAGCAGAGATCTTGCTGCAAATCAGCCCCAGCATTTT.

This rearrangement joins TRBV9 to TRBJ2-2; 8 nucleotides align to TRBD2. Trimming cost V 4 bases and J 4 bases; bases outside gene matches: 9. Germline V CDR1 and CDR2: SGDLS, YYNGEE. The CDR3 is 16 residues long. CDR3 protein: CASSPGSGGGTGELFF. The CDR3, as DNA: TGTGCCAGCAGCCCCGGGAGCGGGGGAGGCACCGGGGAGCTGTTTTTT. Filled out from reference TRBV9 and TRBJ2-2, the complete variable domain reads DSGVTQTPKHLITATGQRVTLRCSPRSGDLSVYWYQQSLDQGLQFLIQYYNGEERAKGNILERFSAQQFPDLHSELNLSSLELGDSALYFCASSPGSGGGTGELFFGEGSRLTVL.

J is TRBJ1-1 and V is TRBV19; D remains ambiguous. Germline CDR1 LNHDA, CDR2 SQIVND (reference sequence). This CDR3 has 13 amino acids. V was clipped by 11 bases and J by 2 bases, with 15 bases between them. The CDR3, as DNA: TGTGCCTCTTACACATTTGAAAACACTGAAGCTTTCTTT. Encoded protein: CASYTFENTEAFF. Variable domain in full (rest from reference TRBV19 and TRBJ1-1): DGGITQSPKYLFRKEGQNVTLSCEQNLNHDAMYWYRQDPGQGLRLIYYSQIVNDFQKGDIAEGYSVSREKKESFPLTVTSAQKNPTAFYLCASYTFENTEAFFGQGTRLTVV.

This chain connects TRBV28 to TRBJ1-2; a possible D gene is TRBD1 (6 bases). The V end lost 5 bases, the J end lost 5 bases, and 21 bases lay between the germline ends. The CDR3 is 16 amino acids. Germline V gene data show CDR1 as MDHEN and CDR2 as SYDVKM. DNA for the CDR3: TGTGCCAGCAGTAAATGGGGGGGCTACGCGGAGTATGGCTACACCTTC. Its translation: CASSKWGGYAEYGYTF.

The V call is TRBV7-9, the J call TRBJ2-2, with D possibly being TRBD2 (5 bases). Germline loops: CDR1 SEHNR, CDR2 FQNEAQ (reference sequence). CDR3 length: 16 amino acids. Trimming took off 2 bases at V and 1 base at J, with 11 bases between the two ends. CDR3 region: CASSLRGKENTGELFF. As DNA, the CDR3 is TGTGCCAGCAGCTTACGAGGGAAAGAGAACACCGGGGAGCTGTTTTTT. The whole variable domain, remainder taken from reference TRBV7-9 and TRBJ2-2, is DTGVSQNPRHKITKRGQNVTFRCDPISEHNRLYWYRQTLGQGPEFLTYFQNEAQLEKSRLLSDRFSAERPKGSFSTLEIQRTEQGDSAMYLCASSLRGKENTGELFFGEGSRLTVL.

The V and J genes are TRBV11-2 and TRBJ2-7; TRBD1 agrees at 10 bases. In germline, CDR1 is SGHAT, CDR2 FQNNGV. V shed 5 bases, J shed 2 bases, and the junction held 6 bases outside the gene matches. This CDR3 spans 15 amino acids. CDR3 nucleotides: TGTGCCAGCAGCGAGCCGGGACAGGGGCCCTACGAGCAGTACTTC. It yields the protein CASSEPGQGPYEQYF.

This chain links TRBV4-2 with TRBJ2-1; 12 bases are shared with TRBD2. The V and J ends lost 0 bases and 10 bases, in that order; junction bases with no gene match: 19. This CDR3 region has 20 residues. Germline CDR1 LGHNA, CDR2 YNFKEQ. As DNA, the CDR3 is TGTGCCAGCAGCCAAGAACTACAGGGAGCGGCTAGCGGGGGGGCGGGGGAGCAGTTCTTC. Its protein is CASSQELQGAASGGAGEQFF.

The chain couples TRBV27 to TRBJ1-1; perhaps TRBD1 as D (5 bases). CDR1 is MNHEY and CDR2 is SMNVEV in the germline V gene (reference sequence). V lost 4 bases to trimming and J lost 0 bases, with 24 bases between them. This CDR3 has 19 amino acids. CDR3 amino acids: CASSYPLQPADIMNTEAFF. For the CDR3, the DNA is TGTGCCAGCAGTTACCCTCTTCAACCAGCGGACATCATGAACACTGAAGCTTTCTTT.